These 26 T cell receptor beta chains were all obtained from the same sample, sequenced in a study of early T cells in non-severe SARS-CoV-2 infection. TCRdb analysed the 5' RACE reads with MiXCR anew, one entry per CDR3 protein. Altogether about 70,000 distinct CDR3 sequences are present, around 4.2% being singletons, with the ten largest covering roughly 3.6%. The source material was whole blood, sampled at baseline. Receptors originate from an adult who was a healthcare worker with PCR-confirmed SARS-CoV-2 infection or an uninfected control (not recorded which). The donor label of this sample is uncertain.

This clonotype was recorded a few times. The rearrangement uses TRBV11-3 and TRBJ1-1; D is undetermined. CDR3 length equals 12 residues. Germline assignment: CDR1 SGHNT and CDR2 YENEEA. V lost 6 bases to trimming and J lost 4 bases, with 9 bases between them. The CDR3, as DNA: TGTGCCAGCAGGGGGTCGGGCACTGAAGCTTTCTTT. Its protein product is CASRGSGTEAFF.

Ten or more counts support this clonotype. The chain is built from TRBV10-1 and TRBJ2-7; TRBD2 agrees at 10 bases. V shed 7 bases, J shed 6 bases, and the junction held 9 bases outside the gene matches. In germline, CDR1 is WNHNN, CDR2 SYGVQD (reference sequence). This CDR3 is 14 amino acids long. The CDR3 region has the DNA TGCGCCAGCATGCCTAGCGGGGGTTATCTCGAGCAGTACTTC. Its translation is CASMPSGGYLEQYF.

This clonotype has ten or more counts. The chain recombines TRBV7-2 with TRBJ2-1, with 10 bases matching TRBD2. Germline values: CDR1 SGHTA, CDR2 FQGNSA. The CDR3 sequence is 16 residues long. The J segment lost 8 bases and the V segment lost 0 bases, leaving 7 bases of the junction unmatched. CDR3 in DNA: TGTGCCAGCAGCTTAGCGCGCCAGCGGGGGGGCTATGAGCAGTTCTTC. Translating gives CASSLARQRGGYEQFF.

The rearrangement uses TRBV30 and TRBJ2-3; TRBD2 matches 13 bases. With 2 bases clipped from V and 2 bases from J, the junction kept 4 bases outside the gene matches. Germline CDR1 reads GTSNPN; CDR2 reads SVGIG (reference sequence). The CDR3 sequence is 16 residues long. Here the CDR3 reads CAWSLGTSGVTDTQYF. In DNA, the CDR3 is TGTGCCTGGAGTTTGGGGACTAGCGGGGTCACAGATACGCAGTATTTT. The full variable domain, rest sourced from reference TRBV30 and TRBJ2-3, is SQTIHQWPATLVQPVGSPLSLECTVEGTSNPNLYWYRQAAGRGLQLLFYSVGIGQISSEVPQNLSASRPQDRQFILSSKKLLLSDSGFYLCAWSLGTSGVTDTQYFGPGTRLTVL.

The chain joins TRBV6-2 or TRBV6-3 to TRBJ2-2; no clear D. CDR3 size: 12 residues. Germline values: CDR1 MNHEY, CDR2 SVGEGT. V was shortened by 8 bases and J by 4 bases, with 8 bases between the two germline ends. As DNA, the CDR3 is TGTGCCAGCCGTAGGAGCACCGGGGAGCTGTTTTTT. As protein: CASRRSTGELFF.

In its sample, this clonotype was seen many times. The CDR3 nucleotides are TGTGCCAGCAGCTTAGAACGGGGAATCGCCTACAATGAGCAGTTCTTC. Translating gives CASSLERGIAYNEQFF. The rearrangement uses TRBV7-3 and TRBJ2-1, with D possibly matching TRBD2 (5 bases). Germline V gene sequence: CDR1 SGHTA, CDR2 FQGTGA. This CDR3 contains 16 residues. Trimming cost V 2 bases and J 2 bases, with 13 bases left between them.

This clonotype appeared a few times. This rearrangement joins TRBV6-2 or TRBV6-3 to TRBJ2-1, with D unclear. Germline V gene data show CDR1 as MNHEY and CDR2 as SVGEGT. The CDR3 runs to 15 residues. With 7 bases removed from V and 3 bases from J, the gap between germline ends came to 16 bases. The CDR3 sequence is CASKVFSGYYNEQFF. The CDR3 DNA reads as TGTGCCAGCAAGGTCTTTTCAGGTTACTACAATGAGCAGTTCTTC.

This clonotype was counted only a few times. The gene calls are TRBV28 and TRBJ1-1, with a possible D match to TRBD1 (6 bases). Deletions cut 6 bases from V and 8 bases from J, with 16 bases between. Germline CDR1 MDHEN, CDR2 SYDVKM. The CDR3 loop spans 13 amino acids. CDR3 residues: CASRFVGTYEAFF. As DNA, the CDR3 is TGTGCCAGCAGATTCGTTGGGACATACGAAGCTTTCTTT. Using reference TRBV28 and TRBJ1-1 for the parts outside the CDR3, the full variable domain is DVKVTQSSRYLVKRTGEKVFLECVQDMDHENMFWYRQDPGLGLRLIYFSYDVKMKEKGDIPEGYSVSREKKERFSLILESASTNQTSMYLCASRFVGTYEAFFGQGTRLTVV.

This clonotype was seen a few times. The chain couples TRBV9 to TRBJ1-1; D possibly corresponds to TRBD1 (6 bases). Germline values: CDR1 SGDLS, CDR2 YYNGEE. Trimming shortened V by 0 bases and J by 1 base, and 16 bases separated the two germline ends. The CDR3 sequence is 17 residues long. CDR3 DNA sequence: TGTGCCAGCAGCGTAGGCGGGACACTCAACCGGAACACTGAAGCTTTCTTT. This sequence encodes CASSVGGTLNRNTEAFF.

This chain links TRBV20-1 with TRBJ1-1; D uncertain. The CDR3 totals 9 residues. The germline CDR1 and CDR2 sequences are DFQATT and SNEGSKA (reference sequence). Trimming removed 5 bases at V and 6 bases at J, with 4 bases between. The DNA of the CDR3 is TGCAGTGCTCTCCCTGAAGCTTTCTTT. It encodes CSALPEAFF.

This clonotype was counted between two and nine times. This rearrangement joins TRBV29-1 to TRBJ2-1; D is ambiguous. Germline lookup yields CDR1 SQVTM and CDR2 ANQGSEA. V was shortened by 4 bases and J by 8 bases, with 3 bases between the two germline ends. The CDR3 is 9 amino acids. The CDR3 DNA is TGCAGCGTTGGAGATGAGCAGTTCTTC. Encoded protein: CSVGDEQFF.

This clonotype was recorded many times. This chain joins TRBV6-5 and TRBJ2-7; tentative D call: TRBD1 (6 bases). The CDR3 covers 12 residues. The germline gives CDR1 MNHEY, CDR2 SVGAGI. V dropped 0 bases and J dropped 6 bases, with 6 bases sitting between them. CDR3 amino acids: CASSYSGGEQYF. The CDR3 bases are TGTGCCAGCAGTTACTCAGGGGGCGAGCAGTACTTC.

This clonotype was recorded a few times. The V call is TRBV15, the J call TRBJ1-1; 11 bases map to TRBD1. The CDR3 contains 14 residues. V was clipped by 11 bases and J by 5 bases; unmatched bases: 10. Germline V gene data show CDR1 as LNHNV and CDR2 as YYDKDF (reference sequence). This chain's CDR3 is CASNSGTGGTEAFF. The CDR3 coding sequence is TGTGCCTCCAACTCCGGGACAGGGGGGACTGAAGCTTTCTTT. Full variable domain (rest looked up from reference TRBV15 and TRBJ1-1): DAMVIQNPRYQVTQFGKPVTLSCSQTLNHNVMYWYQQKSSQAPKLLFHYYDKDFNNEADTPDNFQSRRPNTSFCFLDIRSPGLGDTAMYLCASNSGTGGTEAFFGQGTRLTVV.

The chain joins TRBV5-5 to TRBJ1-1; TRBD1 might be the D (6 bases). Trimming cost V 6 bases and J 0 bases, with 18 bases left between them. The CDR3 sequence is 16 residues long. CDR1 is SGHKS and CDR2 is YYEKEE in the germline V gene (reference sequence). The DNA of the CDR3 is TGTGCCAGCAACCCCTGGAGGGGGGGAATGAACACTGAAGCTTTCTTT. As protein: CASNPWRGGMNTEAFF.

The V and J genes are TRBV13 and TRBJ2-7, with TRBD2 matching 7 bases. Germline CDR1 reads PRHDT; CDR2 reads FYEKMQ (reference sequence). The J segment lost 3 bases and the V segment lost 7 bases, leaving 3 bases of the junction unmatched. The CDR3 totals 12 residues. The CDR3 reads CASIGEGYEQYF. The CDR3 nucleotides read TGTGCCAGCATCGGGGAGGGCTACGAGCAGTACTTC.

This clonotype appeared many times. This chain's CDR3 is CASSLTDDTEAFF. Written as DNA, the CDR3 is TGTGCCAGCAGCTTAACGGATGACACTGAAGCTTTCTTT. This chain connects TRBV11-2 to TRBJ1-1; no clear D. The CDR3 is 13 residues long. The germline V gene encodes CDR1 SGHAT and CDR2 FQNNGV. V was clipped by 2 bases and J by 3 bases, with 7 bases between them.

This clonotype was seen at least ten times. The CDR3, as DNA: TGTGCCAGCAGCTTAGCTACTGACAGGGCCATCTCTGGGGCCAACGTCCTGACTTTC. This encodes CASSLATDRAISGANVLTF. This chain joins TRBV7-8 and TRBJ2-6, with 7 bases lining up with TRBD1. With V trimmed by 0 bases and J by 0 bases, 8 bases remained unmatched. CDR3 size: 19 residues. CDR1 is SGHVS, CDR2 FQNEAQ, per germline.

This clonotype came up many times. This sequence joins TRBV7-2 and TRBJ2-3; D remains unclear. The CDR3 runs 14 residues. Germline-derived CDR1 and CDR2 are SGHTA and FQGNSA. Trimming shortened V by 0 bases and J by 0 bases, and 4 bases separated the two germline ends. The CDR3: CASSLAKSTDTQYF. DNA of the CDR3: TGTGCCAGCAGCTTAGCGAAGAGCACAGATACGCAGTATTTT.

In this sample, this clonotype turned up many times. The V gene is TRBV20-1, the J gene TRBJ1-3; D gene unclear. The V end lost 6 bases, the J end lost 4 bases, and 7 bases lay between the germline ends. This CDR3 contains 11 residues. Germline V gene lookup returns CDR1 DFQATT and CDR2 SNEGSKA (reference sequence). The CDR3 nucleotides are TGCAGTGCCGGCTCGGGAAACACCATATATTTT. Protein: CSAGSGNTIYF.

This clonotype was counted many times. The chain carries TRBV6-2 or TRBV6-3 and TRBJ1-3; perhaps TRBD1 as D (6 bases). The CDR3 spans 15 residues. The V and J ends lost 6 bases and 7 bases respectively, with 19 bases between them. Germline V gene data show CDR1 as MNHEY and CDR2 as SVGEGT. This CDR3 reads CASSPSGGGTNTIYF. CDR3 coding DNA: TGTGCCAGCAGCCCATCGGGGGGCGGAACGAACACCATATATTTT.

The genes are TRBV14 and TRBJ2-1; 12 bases are a match to TRBD2. Trimming cost V 6 bases and J 15 bases; bases outside gene matches: 18. Germline CDR1 and CDR2: SGHDN and FVKESK. The CDR3 totals 16 residues. The DNA of the CDR3 is TGTGCCAGCAGTCCTACTAGCGGGGGGCCCAGGGGCCAATTGTTCTTC. Translated: CASSPTSGGPRGQLFF.

Ten or more counts support this clonotype. This chain joins TRBV7-2 and TRBJ1-4; 9 bases align to TRBD1. Per germline, CDR1 SGHTA and CDR2 FQGNSA. Trimming at V came to 2 bases and at J to 8 bases, leaving 6 bases not matched to a gene. The CDR3 runs to 15 residues. The CDR3 sequence: CASSLSGTGIEKLFF. The CDR3 DNA reads TGTGCCAGCAGCTTATCCGGGACAGGGATAGAAAAACTGTTTTTT.

The chain couples TRBV4-2 to TRBJ2-2; TRBD1 agrees at 7 bases. Germline-derived CDR1 and CDR2 are LGHNA and YNFKEQ. The CDR3 runs 18 residues. With 1 base clipped from V and 1 base from J, the junction kept 9 bases outside the gene matches. CDR3 loop: CASSQVGGASRNTGELFF. The CDR3 bases are TGTGCCAGCAGCCAAGTAGGGGGCGCTAGCCGGAACACCGGGGAGCTGTTTTTT.

The table lists this clonotype with a few counts. This rearrangement joins TRBV7-6 to TRBJ1-5, with unresolved D. V lost 5 bases, J lost 5 bases, and 10 bases lay in between. Germline loops: CDR1 SGHVS, CDR2 FNYEAQ. The CDR3 is 13 residues long. Written as DNA, the CDR3 is TGTGCCAGCAGCACCCGGGTGGATCAGCCCCAGCATTTT. Protein sequence: CASSTRVDQPQHF.

This clonotype was picked up many times. V gene TRBV6-2 or TRBV6-3 combines with J gene TRBJ1-1; TRBD1 aligns across 8 bases. CDR3 length: 14 amino acids. Losses at the gene ends were 6 bases for V and 5 bases for J; bases not matched to a gene: 8. From germline, CDR1 is MNHEY and CDR2 SVGEGT. The CDR3 region is CASSAGGLWTEAFF. Here the CDR3 DNA reads TGTGCCAGCAGCGCAGGGGGCCTGTGGACTGAAGCTTTCTTT.

Comment on this clonotype: With a much larger clone just one base away, this may be a read error. The chain combines TRBV11-2 with TRBJ1-1; D gene uncertain. The CDR3 has 13 amino acids. V was trimmed by 1 base and J by 1 base, leaving 4 bases between them. Germline V CDR1 and CDR2: SGHAT, FQNNGV. CDR3 nucleotides: TGTGCCAGCAGCTTAGCTCAGAACACTGAAGCTTTCTTT. This gives the protein CASSLAQNTEAFF. Full variable domain (rest looked up from reference TRBV11-2 and TRBJ1-1): EAGVAQSPRYKIIEKRQSVAFWCNPISGHATLYWYQQILGQGPKLLIQFQNNGVVDDSQLPKDRFSAERLKGVDSTLKIQPAKLEDSAVYLCASSLAQNTEAFFGQGTRLTVV.